This T cell receptor (beta chain) was sequenced during a study of blood T cell repertoires in COVID-19. Background on the study: Material from acute and convalescent COVID-19 was sourced from the United States, Italy and Spain. T cells, B-cell-depleted T cells, or PBMCs provided the cDNA or gDNA that served as material.

Original processing methods: Counts of nucleated cells, estimated from reference gene primer amplification, were obtained. TCRdb's table, derived via immunoSEQ multiplex PCR, lists solely in-frame clones and lacks some. The V and J calls and clone size are taken from that table; D and trimming were inferred from the DNA. In the table there are about 240,000 clones, roughly four fifths of which are singletons. The CDR3 runs to 14 residues. Per the germline V gene, CDR1 is SGHNT and CDR2 is YYREEE (reference sequence). V was cut by 2 bases and J by 8 bases, with 13 bases left in between. This clone was observed a few times.

The source material was peripheral blood. The genes are TRBV5-4 and TRBJ1-4; unclear D gene. The clonotype comes from a woman between 65 and 79 years old with acute or convalescent COVID-19. CDR3 DNA: TGTGCCAGCAGCTTAGAGGCCGGGAGGGAAAAACTGTTTTTT. Protein sequence: CASSLEAGREKLFF.